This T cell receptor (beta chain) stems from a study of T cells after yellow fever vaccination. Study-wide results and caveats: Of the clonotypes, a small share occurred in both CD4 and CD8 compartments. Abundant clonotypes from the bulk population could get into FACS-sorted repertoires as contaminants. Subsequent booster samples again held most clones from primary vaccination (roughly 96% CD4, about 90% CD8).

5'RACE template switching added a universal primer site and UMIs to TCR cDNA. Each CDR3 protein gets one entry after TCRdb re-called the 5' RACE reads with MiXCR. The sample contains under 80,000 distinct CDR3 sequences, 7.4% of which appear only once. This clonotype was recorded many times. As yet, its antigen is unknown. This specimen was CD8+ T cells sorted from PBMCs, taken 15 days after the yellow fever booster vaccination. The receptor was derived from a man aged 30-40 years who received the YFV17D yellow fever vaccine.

This CDR3 reads CASSLTRGHQETQYF. DNA of the CDR3: TGTGCCAGCAGTTTAACCCGGGGTCACCAAGAGACCCAGTACTTC. V and J are TRBV27 and TRBJ2-5; perhaps TRBD2 as D (5 bases). Per germline, CDR1 MNHEY and CDR2 SMNVEV (reference sequence). This CDR3 region has 15 residues. Trimming pared 2 bases from V and 0 bases from J, leaving 10 bases between.